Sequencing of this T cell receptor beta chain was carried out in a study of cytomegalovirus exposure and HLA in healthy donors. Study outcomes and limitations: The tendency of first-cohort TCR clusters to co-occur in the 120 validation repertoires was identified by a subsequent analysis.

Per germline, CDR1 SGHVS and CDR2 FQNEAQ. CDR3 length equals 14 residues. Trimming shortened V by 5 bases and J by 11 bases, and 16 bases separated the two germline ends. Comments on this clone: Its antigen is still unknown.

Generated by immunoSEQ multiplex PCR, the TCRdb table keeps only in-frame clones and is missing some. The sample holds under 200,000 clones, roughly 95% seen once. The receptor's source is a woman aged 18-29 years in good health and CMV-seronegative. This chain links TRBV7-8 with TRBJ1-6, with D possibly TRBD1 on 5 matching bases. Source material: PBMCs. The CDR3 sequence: CASSPSNAQAPLHF. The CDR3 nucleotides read TGTGCCAGCAGCCCCTCTAATGCACAGGCACCCCTCCACTTT.